The 21 T cell receptor beta chains given below trace back to one sample, sequenced in a study of beta chain features in type 1 diabetes. Broader study findings: TCRB CDR3s from Type 1 diabetes patients were moderately but significantly shorter in all four CD4+ subsets.

No antigen is known for these receptors. Expressed TCRB transcripts got sequenced, as all isolated RNA was reverse transcribed. Some clones are missing from TCRdb's copy, which holds only in-frame ones; the method was immunoSEQ multiplex PCR. The table has 350,000 to 400,000 clones, around an eighth seen once; the top ten hold approximately 0.01%. Specimen: naive CD4+ T cells from blood. The receptors here all came from a woman under 30 with type 1 diabetes.

There are a few counts of this clone. The genes are TRBV5-4 and TRBJ2-7; a possible D gene is TRBD1 (6 bases). Germline CDR1 and CDR2: SGHNT and YYREEE (reference sequence). The ends were cut back, 3 bases at V and 2 bases at J, with 12 bases in the middle. CDR3 size: 14 residues. CDR3 coding DNA: TGTGCCAGCAGCTCGAATGGACAGCCCTACGAGCAGTACTTC. It encodes CASSSNGQPYEQYF.

The chain couples TRBV28 to TRBJ1-3; D is unresolved. The V gene lost 4 bases and the J gene lost 1 base, with 11 bases spanning the gap. Germline lookup yields CDR1 MDHEN and CDR2 SYDVKM. The CDR3 sequence is 15 residues long. CDR3 residues: CASSSLRTSGNTIYF. The CDR3, as DNA: TGTGCCAGCAGTTCCCTCCGGACTTCTGGAAACACCATATATTTT.

This chain links TRBV5-4 with TRBJ1-1, with D possibly TRBD1 on 5 matching bases. The germline CDR1 and CDR2 sequences are SGHNT and YYREEE (reference sequence). The CDR3 is 14 residues long. V was trimmed by 5 bases and J by 4 bases, leaving 15 bases between them. In DNA form, the CDR3 reads TGTGCCAGCAGTTCTCTCGGGGGGAGCACTGAAGCTTTCTTT. As protein: CASSSLGGSTEAFF.

The chain links TRBV27 to TRBJ2-7, with TRBD2 matching over 14 bases. Germline V gene data show CDR1 as MNHEY and CDR2 as SMNVEV (reference sequence). The CDR3 is 17 residues long. V lost 5 bases, J lost 3 bases, and 9 bases stayed unmatched. CDR3 amino acids: CASSPNRLAGGHYEQYF. The CDR3 nucleotides read TGTGCCAGCAGTCCCAACCGACTAGCGGGAGGGCACTACGAGCAGTACTTC.

This chain connects TRBV4-3 to TRBJ1-5, with a possible D match to TRBD1 (5 bases). This CDR3 region has 15 residues. Germline assignment: CDR1 LGHNA and CDR2 YSLEER. Trimming took off 0 bases at V and 5 bases at J, with 11 bases between the two ends. This CDR3 is CASSQDRQNYQPQHF. The CDR3 DNA follows: TGCGCCAGCAGCCAAGACCGACAGAACTATCAGCCCCAGCATTTT.

This clone was recorded a few times. The V call is TRBV27, the J call TRBJ2-1; 13 bases align to TRBD2. Germline CDR1 is MNHEY and CDR2 is SMNVEV (reference sequence). The CDR3 extends over 14 amino acids. With V trimmed by 7 bases and J by 7 bases, 4 bases remained unmatched. CDR3 coding DNA: TGTGCCAGCATTCGGACTAGCGGGAGAAATGAGCAGTTCTTC. This gives the protein CASIRTSGRNEQFF.

V gene TRBV19 combines with J gene TRBJ1-1; D uncertain. CDR1 is LNHDA, CDR2 SQIVND, per germline (reference sequence). V was trimmed by 6 bases and J by 5 bases, leaving 10 bases between them. The CDR3 runs to 12 residues. The CDR3 sequence: CASSVVETEAFF. CDR3 in DNA: TGTGCCAGTAGCGTCGTGGAGACTGAAGCTTTCTTT.

J is TRBJ1-5 and V is TRBV6-6, with 11 bases aligning to TRBD1. CDR3 length: 15 residues. The germline V gene encodes CDR1 MNHNY and CDR2 SVGAGI (reference sequence). V trimming: 1 base; J trimming: 5 bases; junction bases outside the gene matches: 1. CDR3 sequence: CASSYLGQGDQPQHF. In DNA, the CDR3 is TGTGCCAGCAGTTACTTGGGACAGGGGGATCAGCCCCAGCATTTT.

There are a few counts of this clone. This chain uses TRBV25-1 with TRBJ1-2; TRBD1 aligns across 11 bases. CDR3 length: 13 residues. In germline, CDR1 is MGHDK, CDR2 SYGVNS. Trimming removed 6 bases from V and 6 bases from J; junction bases left unmatched: 3. CDR3 amino acids: CASREDRGHGYTF. The CDR3 DNA reads TGTGCCAGCAGAGAGGACAGGGGGCATGGCTACACCTTC.

This clone was seen only a few times. This rearrangement joins TRBV30 to TRBJ2-3; D is possibly TRBD2 (6 bases). V lost 3 bases and J lost 4, with 8 bases in between. Germline V gene lookup returns CDR1 GTSNPN and CDR2 SVGIG (reference sequence). The CDR3 spans 12 residues. In nucleotides, the CDR3 is TGTGCCTGGAGCGGGAGATCAGATACGCAGTATTTT. Its translation is CAWSGRSDTQYF.

The V call is TRBV10-3, the J call TRBJ1-1; TRBD1 aligns across 10 bases. This CDR3 has 14 amino acids. After removal of 8 bases from V and 4 bases from J, the junction contained 7 bases not matched to a gene. Germline assignment: CDR1 ENHRY and CDR2 SYGVKD. The CDR3 sequence: CAIGGTGVGTEAFF. The CDR3, as DNA: TGTGCCATCGGAGGGACAGGGGTTGGCACTGAAGCTTTCTTT.

The chain employs TRBV29-1 and TRBJ2-1, with TRBD2 identical over 8 bases. Unmatched junction bases numbered 12, after V lost 4 bases and J lost 7 bases. The CDR3 contains 15 residues. Germline V lookup: CDR1 SQVTM, CDR2 ANQGSEA. In DNA form, the CDR3 reads TGCAGCGTTGGCGGCGGCGGGGGGCTGGGGAATGAGCAGTTCTTC. Amino acid sequence: CSVGGGGGLGNEQFF.

V and J are TRBV9 and TRBJ1-2; 9 bases agree with TRBD1. The J segment lost 10 bases and the V segment lost 0 bases, leaving 7 bases of the junction unmatched. Germline CDR1 is SGDLS and CDR2 is YYNGEE. The CDR3 is 14 residues long. CDR3 DNA sequence: TGTGCCAGCAGCGTAGCGGGACAGGGTACAGACTACACCTTC. Translation gives CASSVAGQGTDYTF. Based on the CDR3 plus reference TRBV9 and TRBJ1-2, the full variable domain is DSGVTQTPKHLITATGQRVTLRCSPRSGDLSVYWYQQSLDQGLQFLIQYYNGEERAKGNILERFSAQQFPDLHSELNLSSLELGDSALYFCASSVAGQGTDYTFGSGTRLTVV.

This clone has just a few counts. The V call is TRBV30, the J call TRBJ1-1; D unclear. The V gene's germline CDR1 is GTSNPN and CDR2 SVGIG (reference sequence). V was shortened by 2 bases and J by 4 bases, with 5 bases between the two germline ends. The CDR3 runs 11 residues. As DNA, the CDR3 is TGTGCCTGGAGTTCGAGCACTGAAGCTTTCTTT. The encoded protein is CAWSSSTEAFF.

V usage is TRBV7-8 and J usage is TRBJ1-2; no reliable D call. The CDR3 is 14 residues long. Germline CDR1 and CDR2: SGHVS and FQNEAQ. V was cut by 5 bases and J by 3 bases, with 13 bases left in between. This CDR3 is CASSLRLADYGYTF. CDR3 bases: TGTGCCAGCAGCCTGAGGTTAGCAGACTATGGCTACACCTTC.

The chain joins TRBV5-6 to TRBJ2-6; D may be TRBD1 (5 bases). Trimming stripped 0 bases from V and 0 bases from J, with 7 bases between. The CDR3 contains 16 residues. Germline V gene sequence: CDR1 SGHDT, CDR2 YYEEEE. Written as DNA, the CDR3 is TGTGCCAGCAGCTTGGAGGGGCACTCTGGGGCCAACGTCCTGACTTTC. Its translation: CASSLEGHSGANVLTF.

This clone appeared a few times. The chain links TRBV29-1 to TRBJ2-5, with 8 nucleotides matching TRBD2. The CDR3 consists of 12 residues. Germline CDR1 and CDR2: SQVTM and ANQGSEA. V shed 6 bases, J shed 4 bases, and the junction held 4 bases outside the gene matches. CDR3 protein: CSVGGGPETQYF. The CDR3 DNA reads TGCAGCGTCGGGGGGGGGCCAGAGACCCAGTACTTC.

V gene TRBV6-6 combines with J gene TRBJ2-4, with D unresolved. CDR3 length: 12 residues. Trimming shortened V by 2 bases and J by 5 bases, and 4 bases separated the two germline ends. Germline loops: CDR1 MNHNY, CDR2 SVGAGI (reference sequence). CDR3 protein: CASSYGENIQYF. The CDR3 DNA reads TGTGCCAGCAGTTACGGAGAAAACATTCAGTACTTC.

V usage is TRBV6-5 and J usage is TRBJ1-4; TRBD1 might be the D (5 bases). Germline lookup yields CDR1 MNHEY and CDR2 SVGAGI. This CDR3 has 13 residues. The ends were cut back, 6 bases at V and 11 bases at J, with 16 bases in the middle. This chain's CDR3 is CASRQTNKGKLFF. As DNA, the CDR3 is TGTGCCAGCAGACAAACTAACAAGGGGAAACTGTTTTTT.

This clone was seen a few times. This chain joins TRBV29-1 and TRBJ1-2; 12 nucleotides agree with TRBD1. CDR1 and CDR2 from the germline V gene are SQVTM and ANQGSEA. Losses at the gene ends were 6 bases for V and 7 bases for J; bases not matched to a gene: 6. The CDR3 totals 13 residues. DNA for the CDR3: TGCAGCGTCACCGGGACAGGGGGCTTTGGCTACACCTTC. Translating it yields CSVTGTGGFGYTF.

This clone was counted a few times. This rearrangement joins TRBV18 to TRBJ1-4; tentatively, D is TRBD1 (5 bases). Trimming removed 3 bases at V and 7 bases at J, with 9 bases between. Germline CDR1 reads KGHSH; CDR2 reads LQKENI. The CDR3 covers 13 residues. The CDR3 loop is CASSPDRSEKLFF. The CDR3 region has the DNA TGTGCCAGCTCACCTGACAGAAGTGAAAAACTGTTTTTT.